These 21 T cell receptor beta chains share one sample of origin, sequenced in a study of T-cell memory formation after mild COVID-19. One entry per CDR3 protein, called by TCRdb with MiXCR from the 5' RACE reads. The sample lists about 140,000 distinct CDR3 sequences; 11% to 15% were seen once. Sequencing used PBMCs or a T cell subset sorted from them (not recorded which). These receptors all stem from an adult woman who had mild COVID-19 (a few samples of this study predate the infection). Cell type and time point are not known.

This clonotype was seen a few times. The chain couples TRBV12-3 or TRBV12-4 to TRBJ1-1, with a weak D call TRBD1 (5 bases). V was shortened by 3 bases and J by 0 bases, with 11 bases between the two germline ends. This CDR3 contains 15 residues. The DNA for the CDR3 is TGTGCCAGCAGTTTTAGCGGGGCCTTGAACACTGAAGCTTTCTTT. It translates to CASSFSGALNTEAFF.

This clonotype was observed many times. The J gene is TRBJ2-1, the V gene TRBV6-4, with D possibly being TRBD1 (5 bases). Germline V gene sequence: CDR1 MRHNA, CDR2 SNTAGT. There are 15 residues in the CDR3. V was pared by 0 bases and J by 6 bases, with 12 bases between. DNA for the CDR3: TGTGCCAGCAGTGACTCGGCCGACAGTATCAATGAGCAGTTCTTC. Amino acids: CASSDSADSINEQFF.

This clonotype came up once. The chain links TRBV7-9 to TRBJ2-5, with no clear D. The V end lost 10 bases, the J end lost 5 bases, and 14 bases lay between the germline ends. Germline-derived CDR1 and CDR2 are SEHNR and FQNEAQ (reference sequence). The CDR3 spans 12 residues. This CDR3 is CATTARWETQYF. The CDR3 DNA reads TGTGCCACAACCGCCCGGTGGGAGACCCAGTACTTC.

This sequence joins TRBV19 and TRBJ2-1; 10 positions match TRBD2. The CDR3 runs to 15 residues. The V gene's germline CDR1 is LNHDA and CDR2 SQIVND (reference sequence). The V and J ends lost 6 bases and 4 bases, in that order; junction bases with no gene match: 6. The CDR3 DNA follows: TGTGCCAGTAGACCATTAGCGGGGGGTTACAATGAGCAGTTCTTC. Its translation is CASRPLAGGYNEQFF. Based on the CDR3 plus reference TRBV19 and TRBJ2-1, the full variable domain is DGGITQSPKYLFRKEGQNVTLSCEQNLNHDAMYWYRQDPGQGLRLIYYSQIVNDFQKGDIAEGYSVSREKKESFPLTVTSAQKNPTAFYLCASRPLAGGYNEQFFGPGTRLTVL.

The chain combines TRBV5-1 with TRBJ2-1, with 8 positions matching TRBD2. The CDR3 is 18 amino acids. Germline trimming cut 4 bases from V and 4 bases from J; bases unmatched to any gene: 16. Germline-derived CDR1 and CDR2 are SGHRS and YFSETQ. The CDR3 DNA is TGCGCCAGCAGCCCGTACTGGGCGGGAGGAAGATGGTACAATGAGCAGTTCTTC. Encoded protein: CASSPYWAGGRWYNEQFF.

This clonotype has just a few counts. This sequence joins TRBV5-4 and TRBJ2-7, with D possibly matching TRBD2 (5 bases). The CDR3 extends over 14 amino acids. Germline V CDR1 and CDR2: SGHNT, YYREEE (reference sequence). The V end was cut by 1 base, the J end by 3 bases, with 11 bases between. This CDR3 reads CASSLWRAYYEQYF. Here the CDR3 DNA reads TGTGCCAGCAGCTTGTGGCGGGCTTACTACGAGCAGTACTTC. Supplemented by reference TRBV5-4 and TRBJ2-7, the full variable domain reads ETGVTQSPTHLIKTRGQQVTLRCSSQSGHNTVSWYQQALGQGPQFIFQYYREEENGRGNFPPRFSGLQFPNYSSELNVNALELDDSALYLCASSLWRAYYEQYFGPGTRLTVT.

This clonotype was counted a few times. The gene calls are TRBV10-3 and TRBJ1-3, with D uncertain. Germline lookup yields CDR1 ENHRY and CDR2 SYGVKD. Between the trimmed V and J ends, which lost 4 bases and 3 bases, there was a span of 13 bases. The CDR3 spans 15 residues. Here the CDR3 reads CAISADMGGGNTIYF. In DNA, the CDR3 is TGTGCCATCAGTGCTGACATGGGAGGTGGAAACACCATATATTTT.

In its sample, this clonotype was seen a few times. This sequence joins TRBV6-6 and TRBJ2-1; 11 positions agree with TRBD2. This CDR3 region has 14 residues. Germline V gene lookup returns CDR1 MNHNY and CDR2 SVGAGI (reference sequence). The J segment lost 15 bases and the V segment lost 0 bases, leaving 7 bases of the junction unmatched. In nucleotides, the CDR3 is TGTGCCAGCAGTTACTCCGCACTAGCGGGAGACGTGTTCTTC. This translates into CASSYSALAGDVFF.

The chain couples TRBV5-5 to TRBJ2-5; D may be TRBD2 (6 bases). Trimming removed 0 bases from V and 13 bases from J, with 13 bases in between. Germline values: CDR1 SGHKS, CDR2 YYEKEE (reference sequence). The CDR3 runs 12 residues. CDR3 DNA sequence: TGTGCCAGCAGCTTGGCTGGCGGGGCCTGGTACTTC. Translation: CASSLAGGAWYF.

The chain combines TRBV4-1 with TRBJ2-2; D perhaps matches TRBD1 (6 bases). The CDR3 loop spans 16 amino acids. Per germline, CDR1 MGHRA and CDR2 YSYEKL. The V end was cut by 0 bases, the J end by 3 bases, with 11 bases between. The CDR3 DNA is TGCGCCAGCAGCCAAGATGCAGGGGTCGACACCGGGGAGCTGTTTTTT. Translated: CASSQDAGVDTGELFF.

The J gene is TRBJ2-3, the V gene TRBV2; 7 nucleotides align to TRBD2. Looked up from germline, CDR1 is SNHLY and CDR2 is FYNNEI. J lost 4 bases, V lost 10 bases, and 14 bases had no gene match. The CDR3 length is 15 residues. Written as DNA, the CDR3 is TGTGCCACCACTCCGAGAGCGGGGAGGGCAGATACGCAGTATTTT. Protein sequence: CATTPRAGRADTQYF.

The sample holds a few counts of this clonotype. The chain links TRBV5-1 to TRBJ2-3, with a tentative D call TRBD2 (5 bases). V shed 4 bases and J shed 4 bases, with 22 bases lying between them. Germline V gene sequence: CDR1 SGHRS, CDR2 YFSETQ. This CDR3 has 17 residues. The CDR3 spells CASSPELVAGWADTQYF. The CDR3 region has the DNA TGCGCCAGCAGCCCCGAACTAGTCGCGGGTTGGGCAGATACGCAGTATTTT. The whole variable domain, filled in from reference TRBV5-1 and TRBJ2-3, reads KAGVTQTPRYLIKTRGQQVTLSCSPISGHRSVSWYQQTPGQGLQFLFEYFSETQRNKGNFPGRFSGRQFSNSRSEMNVSTLELGDSALYLCASSPELVAGWADTQYFGPGTRLTVL.

This clonotype was seen more than once but under ten times. This chain connects TRBV12-3 or TRBV12-4 to TRBJ2-2; D is ambiguous. The germline V and J ends were trimmed by 5 bases and 0 bases, with 10 bases remaining between them. The CDR3 is 15 amino acids. In DNA, the CDR3 is TGTGCCAGCAGTGCTTTGTGGGCGAACACCGGGGAGCTGTTTTTT. It translates to CASSALWANTGELFF.

This clonotype appeared a few times. The rearrangement joins TRBV19 to TRBJ1-1, with 9 bases that match TRBD1. The germline V gene has CDR1 LNHDA and CDR2 SQIVND (reference sequence). The CDR3 covers 14 residues. V lost 5 bases to trimming and J lost 10 bases; unmatched junction nucleotides: 11. For the CDR3, the DNA is TGTGCCAGTAGTGTTACAGGGGGCGAGTTGGTAGCTTTCTTT. Translation gives CASSVTGGELVAFF.

This clonotype was counted between two and nine times. The rearrangement uses TRBV29-1 and TRBJ1-1; D is perhaps TRBD1 (5 bases). The V end lost 7 bases, the J end lost 0 bases, and 21 bases lay between the germline ends. Germline values: CDR1 SQVTM, CDR2 ANQGSEA. The length of the CDR3 is 16 residues. Here the CDR3 reads CSALGTSDPMNTEAFF. The CDR3 bases are TGCAGCGCCCTCGGGACGTCGGATCCCATGAACACTGAAGCTTTCTTT.

This clonotype was observed a few times. The chain joins TRBV5-1 to TRBJ2-3; 12 bases are shared with TRBD2. CDR1 and CDR2 (germline): SGHRS, YFSETQ. The CDR3 has 17 amino acids. J was trimmed by 2 bases and V by 2 bases; bases with no gene match: 6. The CDR3 nucleotides are TGCGCCAGCAGCTTCGATGGACTAGCGGGGAACACAGATACGCAGTATTTT. Translated: CASSFDGLAGNTDTQYF.

The rearrangement joins TRBV9 to TRBJ2-5, with 9 bases matching TRBD1. CDR1 SGDLS and CDR2 YYNGEE come from the germline V gene. This CDR3 is 14 amino acids long. V lost 4 bases to trimming and J lost 5 bases; unmatched junction nucleotides: 6. The CDR3 protein is CASSSGDRAETQYF. In DNA, the CDR3 is TGTGCCAGCAGCTCGGGGGACAGGGCTGAGACCCAGTACTTC. The full variable domain, its missing parts supplied by reference TRBV9 and TRBJ2-5, is DSGVTQTPKHLITATGQRVTLRCSPRSGDLSVYWYQQSLDQGLQFLIQYYNGEERAKGNILERFSAQQFPDLHSELNLSSLELGDSALYFCASSSGDRAETQYFGPGTRLLVL.

The gene calls are TRBV25-1 and TRBJ2-7; 8 bases match TRBD1. CDR1 is MGHDK and CDR2 is SYGVNS in the germline V gene. V trimming: 3 bases; J trimming: 0 bases; junction bases outside the gene matches: 7. This CDR3 spans 16 amino acids. Written as DNA, the CDR3 is TGTGCCAGCAGTGACCCCCAGACAGGGGTCTCCTACGAGCAGTACTTC. Translation gives CASSDPQTGVSYEQYF.

This clonotype was observed a few times. This chain connects TRBV7-8 to TRBJ2-2, with TRBD2 matching 9 bases. This CDR3 comprises 14 residues. Germline V gene sequence: CDR1 SGHVS, CDR2 FQNEAQ. V lost 6 bases to trimming and J lost 8 bases; unmatched junction nucleotides: 7. The CDR3 DNA is TGTGCCAGCAGTCTAGCGGGGTATGGTGGGGAGCTGTTTTTT. It encodes CASSLAGYGGELFF.

This clonotype was seen more than once but under ten times. The gene calls are TRBV15 and TRBJ2-5; 10 bases are a match to TRBD1. This CDR3 region has 14 residues. Germline assignment: CDR1 LNHNV and CDR2 YYDKDF (reference sequence). J gave up 5 bases and V 5 bases, and 5 bases lay outside the gene matches. CDR3 loop: CATSARTGGETQYF. The DNA for the CDR3 is TGTGCCACCAGCGCCAGGACAGGGGGGGAGACCCAGTACTTC.

This chain's CDR3 is CASSQQTSGYYEQYF. DNA of the CDR3: TGCGCCAGCAGCCAACAGACTAGCGGGTACTACGAGCAGTACTTC. The rearrangement uses TRBV4-3 and TRBJ2-7, with TRBD2 matching over 10 bases. Germline V gene data show CDR1 as LGHNA and CDR2 as YSLEER. The CDR3 sequence is 15 residues long. With V trimmed by 2 bases and J by 3 bases, 4 bases remained unmatched.